Presented here are 9 T cell receptor beta chains from one specimen sequenced in a study of cytomegalovirus exposure and HLA in healthy donors. The PCR used 60 Vbeta and 13 Jbeta primers. The assay was immunoSEQ multiplex PCR, and TCRdb's table has in-frame clones only and misses some. The sample holds some 110,000 clones, 75% seen once. Material: PBMCs. The receptors were gathered from a male donor in good health and CMV-seropositive.

This clone is a singleton in its sample. The V and J genes are TRBV23-1 and TRBJ1-5; 7 bases are shared with TRBD1. TRBV23-1 falls under the ORF class, with uncertain function. Trimming at V came to 7 bases and at J to 4 bases, leaving 13 bases not matched to a gene. The length of the CDR3 is 16 residues. CDR3 protein: CASTLFRAGGNQPQHF. The CDR3 nucleotides read TGCGCCAGCACCCTATTCCGCGCAGGGGGAAATCAGCCCCAGCATTTT.

This CDR3 reads CASSPEGGYGAGELFF. The CDR3 bases are TGTGCCAGCAGCCCTGAGGGCGGGTATGGAGCCGGGGAGCTGTTTTTT. The chain couples TRBV7-9 to TRBJ2-2, with D possibly TRBD2 on 5 matching bases. V lost 5 bases to trimming and J lost 6 bases, with 19 bases between them. This CDR3 has 16 amino acids. Germline V gives CDR1 SEHNR, CDR2 FQNEAQ (reference sequence).

This clone was recorded once. DNA for the CDR3: TGTGCCAGCAGTTTCCAAAGCGGGAGGGCCGGTACTGCCAATGAGCAGTTCTTC. It codes for CASSFQSGRAGTANEQFF. This chain connects TRBV28 to TRBJ2-1; 10 nucleotides agree with TRBD2. The CDR3 consists of 18 residues. From germline, CDR1 is MDHEN and CDR2 SYDVKM. J was trimmed by 6 bases and V by 3 bases; bases with no gene match: 14.

The CDR3 region is CSVDGRTGTGQETQYF. CDR3 bases: TGCAGCGTTGACGGGCGGACAGGGACGGGGCAAGAGACCCAGTACTTC. The rearrangement uses TRBV29-1 and TRBJ2-5; 8 bases map to TRBD1. V lost 3 bases to trimming and J lost 2 bases; unmatched junction nucleotides: 11. The length of the CDR3 is 16 residues. Germline lookup yields CDR1 SQVTM and CDR2 ANQGSEA.

This clone was counted only a few times. The J gene is TRBJ2-7, the V gene TRBV6-5; D uncertain. Germline V gives CDR1 MNHEY, CDR2 SVGAGI. The CDR3 consists of 15 residues. Trimming left V 3 bases short and J 10 bases short, with 22 bases between. The CDR3 sequence is CASSYSLATPEDQYF. CDR3 nucleotides: TGTGCCAGCAGTTATTCATTGGCAACGCCTGAGGATCAGTACTTC.

Written as DNA, the CDR3 is TGTGCCAGCAGCTTAGCCCCTAGAAGGAGCTCCTACGAGCAGTACTTC. Encoded protein: CASSLAPRRSSYEQYF. The chain combines TRBV7-2 with TRBJ2-7, with D hard to call. The CDR3 has 16 amino acids. Trimming left V 0 bases short and J 0 bases short, with 12 bases between. Per the germline V gene, CDR1 is SGHTA and CDR2 is FQGNSA. The whole variable domain, filled in from reference TRBV7-2 and TRBJ2-7, reads GAGVSQSPSNKVTEKGKDVELRCDPISGHTALYWYRQSLGQGLEFLIYFQGNSAPDKSGLPSDRFSAERTGGSVSTLTIQRTQQEDSAVYLCASSLAPRRSSYEQYFGPGTRLTVT.

The chain couples TRBV7-9 to TRBJ1-6; a possible D gene is TRBD1 (5 bases). V was trimmed by 5 bases and J by 6 bases, leaving 14 bases between them. Germline CDR1 reads SEHNR; CDR2 reads FQNEAQ (reference sequence). The CDR3 is 15 amino acids. The CDR3 reads CASSPFLQGNSPLHF. Written as DNA, the CDR3 is TGTGCCAGCAGCCCATTCTTGCAGGGTAATTCACCCCTCCACTTT. Together with reference TRBV7-9 and TRBJ1-6, the CDR3 gives the full variable domain: DTGVSQNPRHKITKRGQNVTFRCDPISEHNRLYWYRQTLGQGPEFLTYFQNEAQLEKSRLLSDRFSAERPKGSFSTLEIQRTEQGDSAMYLCASSPFLQGNSPLHFGNGTRLTVT.

This clone was observed once. V usage is TRBV5-6 and J usage is TRBJ1-5; 8 bases fit TRBD1. CDR1 and CDR2 from the germline V gene are SGHDT and YYEEEE. V lost 4 bases and J lost 3; bases outside the gene matches: 3. The CDR3 sequence is 14 residues long. The CDR3 coding sequence is TGTGCCAGCAGCGGACAGGGCCTCAATCAGCCCCAGCATTTT. It translates to CASSGQGLNQPQHF.

In regard to this clone: At the DNA level, this CDR3 is encoded by other sequences in the same sample as well. J is TRBJ2-3 and V is TRBV4-2, with TRBD2 identical over 12 bases. Germline CDR1 LGHNA, CDR2 YNFKEQ. The ends lost 4 bases at V and 2 bases at J; junction bases unmatched: 1. CDR3 length: 15 amino acids. CDR3 amino acids: CASSPSGGATDTQYF. The CDR3 DNA reads TGTGCCAGCAGCCCTAGCGGGGGGGCCACAGATACGCAGTATTTT.